A selection of T cell receptor beta chains follows, all from one sample in a study of technical replicates of blood from several donors. TCRdb keeps only in-frame clones here, not all; method: immunoSEQ multiplex PCR. The sample shows about 74,000 clones, approximately 95% of them seen only once. Input material: T cells isolated from PBMCs. Every receptor here comes from a human donor in good health. The CDR3 runs from the conserved cysteine through the conserved F or W. Each record gives: V gene, clone size, D gene, CDR3 protein. The D gene is left open where the match is weak. The size of a clone is reported for some rows only, either as once, few or many, or as a class for expanded clones.

>TRBV9|-|-
CASSEAPVRGTEAFF
>TRBV19|-|TRBD1
CASPGTATDTQYF
>TRBV28|-|-
CASSTGTTTYEQYF
>TRBV13|-|TRBD2
CASSLRGGRVDAQYF
>TRBV5-6|-|TRBD1
CASSFGDREDTQYF
>TRBV4-1|-|-
CASSQDPGTRLPIYF
>TRBV7-9|-|TRBD1
CASSYGTTGGRRQPQHF
>TRBV10-3|-|-
CAISESGTGRVGQYF
>TRBV10-3|-|-
CAIRATDTYNYGYTF
>TRBV6-1|-|TRBD2
CATLIGGEQYF
>TRBV6-5|-|-
CASRTSWTNTDTQYF
>TRBV5-1|-|-
CASSLRESYEQYF
>TRBV12-5|-|TRBD1
CASGTGAGELFF
>TRBV13|-|-
CASSPSLTDTQYF
>TRBV6-4|once|-
CASSDGGAGNTIYF
>TRBV4-1|-|-
CASSQGRWTVEYNEQFF
>TRBV5-8|-|-
CASSFRGLGAPLHF
>TRBV13|-|-
CASSLFDRGSYEQYF
>TRBV13|-|-
CASSLGHGSRSSYNEQFF
>TRBV6-1|-|-
CASRTRGQETQYF
>TRBV5-1|-|TRBD2
CASRLRGEAGGQETQYF
>TRBV7-9|once|TRBD2
CASSSRGLAGVSYEQYF
>TRBV7-2|-|TRBD2
CASSPEGLAGGYEQYF
>TRBV30|-|-
CAWGVGGELGYTF
>TRBV4-1|-|TRBD1
CASSQPGTGKGYTF
>TRBV4-1|-|TRBD2
CASSQVGGGSGNIQYF
>TRBV4-2|-|TRBD1
CASSRDRSSYEQYF
>TRBV30|-|-
CAWGERTDIETQYF
>TRBV25-1|-|-
CASSEDFPTNEKLFF
>TRBV6-5|-|TRBD2
CASSSLAGVVELFF
>TRBV19|-|-
CASSWVGGSNEQFF
>TRBV19|-|-
CASGWTASYEQYF
>TRBV7-9|-|-
CASNKEGQGIHEQYF
>TRBV6-4|-|TRBD1
CASSDRTGNTDTQYF
>TRBV4-1|-|-
CASSQDFRVDGSPLHF
>TRBV6-1|-|TRBD1
CASRGGVLYEQYF
>TRBV28|once|-
CASSFVITVINQPQHF
>TRBV18|-|-
CASSPITEWDYGYTF
>TRBV7-9|-|-
CASSLETVEQFF
>TRBV5-4|-|-
CASSPFKRQSYEQYF
>TRBV27|-|TRBD2
CASSSSGRVHEQYF
>TRBV2|few|TRBD1
CASPDREQGYTF
>TRBV19|-|TRBD2
CASSIGVSGRGGTQYF
>TRBV11-2|-|TRBD2
CASIGAGDGIGELFF
>TRBV5-1|-|TRBD1
CASSFAGTGIEYGYTF
>TRBV5-6|-|TRBD2
CASLFWGLAGEVTYEQYF
>TRBV4-2|-|TRBD2
CASSQVGSSGSDTQYF
>TRBV7-9|-|TRBD1
CASRTTGGGYTF
>TRBV1|-|-
CTSSQVSGRTYNEQFF
>TRBV6-5|once|-
CASSYGHGYTF
>TRBV7-9|-|-
CASSSQGAYEQYF
>TRBV7-2|-|-
CASSILARGSYEQYF
>TRBV7-9|-|TRBD2
CASSLELAAYQETQYF